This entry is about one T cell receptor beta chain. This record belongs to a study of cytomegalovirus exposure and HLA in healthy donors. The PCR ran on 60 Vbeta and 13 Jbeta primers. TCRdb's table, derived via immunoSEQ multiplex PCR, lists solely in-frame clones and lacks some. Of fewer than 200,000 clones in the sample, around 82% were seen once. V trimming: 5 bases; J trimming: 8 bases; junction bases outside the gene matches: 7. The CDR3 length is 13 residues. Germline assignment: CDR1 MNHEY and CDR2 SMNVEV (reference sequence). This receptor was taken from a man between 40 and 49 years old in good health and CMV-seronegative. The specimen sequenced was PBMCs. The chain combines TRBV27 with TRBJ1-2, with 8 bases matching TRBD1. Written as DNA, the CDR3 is TGTGCCAGCAGTCTACAGGGGGAGATAGGCTACACCTTC. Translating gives CASSLQGEIGYTF.